Here is one T cell receptor (beta chain) with its context. Its antigen has not been determined. No much larger clonotype is one base removed from it; base qualities were not supplied. The data were obtained in a study of response to subunit inactivated influenza vaccine (dated by TCRdb to 2016 to 2019). Some background on the complete study: The study used deep quantitative T cell receptor repertoire profiling to track responses to a trivalent subunit inactivated influenza vaccine. What the authors observed across the whole study: The authors proposed that each seasonal influenza vaccination may bring in only a limited number of new T cells.

Receptor libraries were prepared by RT-PCR. These reads were obtained on an Illumina HiSeq 2500. In-frame beta chains were kept once TCRdb had trimmed the public reads at Q25 with fastp and called clones with MiXCR. Rows with one shared CDR3 protein collapse into an entry with the most common genes and DNA. Here the sample has about 540,000 distinct CDR3 sequences; less than 25% occur a single time. The top ten clones comprise under 3.5% of the sample. The germline V gene gives CDR1 as MDHEN and CDR2 as SYDVKM. The trim is 2 bases for V and 1 base for J, with a gap of 11 bases between the germline ends. Its CDR3 holds 15 amino acids, cysteine through phenylalanine. The only DNA kept is the CDR3, 45 bases in frame from the first base. In addition, the sample was reused for a study of T cells expressing NK-cell markers. The second paper further reports: TCR beta cDNA libraries were made by 5'RACE template switching that added a universal primer site and unique molecular identifiers. In sorted CD3+CD56+NKG2C+, CD3+CD56+NKG2C- and CD3+CD56-NKG2C+ T-cell subsets from eight donors, TCR beta-chain repertoires were profiled. Of the eight sequenced donors, seven were found to be HCMV-seropositive and one was found to be HCMV-seronegative. In several experiments an anti-gammadeltaTCR antibody was added to restrict sorting to alphabetaTCR-expressing T cells. In roughly 6 donors, the dominant CD3+CD56+NKG2C+ clonotypes ranked among the top 10 CD8+ clonotypes, making up about 1.0-7.5% of CD8+ T cells. Those dominant clonotypes were again the most abundant among CD3+CD56-NKG2C+ cells in a few donors, at about 28.3-65%. Whether the expanded NKG2C-expressing T cell clones were specific for HCMV antigens was left unclear. The eight sequenced donors were randomly selected healthy volunteers, three men and five women. A commercial ELISA kit detecting HCMV-specific IgG in serum was used to determine HCMV serostatus. Ficoll density gradient centrifugation was used to isolate peripheral blood mononuclear cells from blood. CD4+ and CD8+ T cells were isolated from PBMC by magnetic immunoseparation with Miltenyi isolation kits. cDNA synthesis was primed from the TCR beta constant segment, followed by two successive PCR amplification steps. Illumina HiSeq 2000/2500, MiSeq or NextSeq was used to sequence libraries as 2 x 150 bp reads. MIGEC was used to demultiplex reads and group the reads by UMI, and MiTCR was used to assemble and quantify clonotypes. Only TCR cDNA sequences supported by at least two reads were kept to exclude erroneous sequences. The tcR package was used for downstream repertoire analysis, and clonotypes were matched between fractions using CDR3 nucleotide sequence together with V segment. VDJmatch was used to annotate antigen specificity against VDJdb, with one amino acid substitution allowed in CDR3.

Material: CD4+ T cells sorted from PBMCs, obtained about 12 days after vaccination. This receptor was taken from a man in his fifties or sixties who received an inactivated influenza vaccine. Donor details come from another sample of the same person, matched by shared clones. The chain is encoded by TRBV28 joined to TRBJ2-5; the D gene is perhaps TRBD1, from 6 matching bases. The CDR3 corresponds to CASSLPPTGQETQYF. The nucleotides read TGTGCCAGCAGTTTACCCCCGACAGGCCAAGAGACCCAGTACTTC.